A single sample is the source of the 25 T cell receptor beta chains below, sequenced in a study of CD8 T cells in Susac syndrome. About 0.5 to 1 ug RNA was reverse transcribed with random hexamers. Via MiXCR, TCRdb re-called the immunoSEQ multiplex PCR reads, giving one row per CDR3 protein. The sample lists tens of thousands of distinct CDR3 sequences, approximately 96% occurring once. Sequenced input: CD8+ T cells from PBMCs. All receptors derive from a human donor with Susac syndrome.

The chain has TRBV7-2 and TRBJ1-1; 11 bases are a match to TRBD1. The CDR3 contains 16 residues. The V gene end was trimmed by 3 bases and the J gene end by 4 bases; junction bases not matched to a gene: 7. CDR1 is SGHTA and CDR2 is FQGNSA in the germline V gene. CDR3 amino acids: CASSLWTGGEGTEAFF. CDR3 DNA sequence: TGTGCCAGCAGCTTGTGGACAGGGGGCGAGGGCACTGAAGCTTTCTTT. The full variable domain, rest sourced from reference TRBV7-2 and TRBJ1-1, is GAGVSQSPSNKVTEKGKDVELRCDPISGHTALYWYRQSLGQGLEFLIYFQGNSAPDKSGLPSDRFSAERTGGSVSTLTIQRTQQEDSAVYLCASSLWTGGEGTEAFFGQGTRLTVV.

This chain uses TRBV5-1 with TRBJ2-5, with D perhaps TRBD1 (7 bases). Trimming removed 3 bases at V and 2 bases at J, with 14 bases between. The CDR3 is made up of 15 amino acids. Germline lookup yields CDR1 SGHRS and CDR2 YFSETQ. In DNA, the CDR3 is TGCGCCAGCAGCTGGCAGGGGGGATTTCAAGAGACCCAGTACTTC. Encoded protein: CASSWQGGFQETQYF.

This rearrangement joins TRBV7-8 to TRBJ2-7; no definite D call. Trimming removed 5 bases from V and 2 bases from J, with 7 bases in between. Germline CDR1 SGHVS, CDR2 FQNEAQ. CDR3 length: 12 amino acids. This CDR3 is CASSGQTYEQYF. Written as DNA, the CDR3 is TGTGCCAGCAGCGGCCAAACCTACGAGCAGTACTTC. Supplemented by reference TRBV7-8 and TRBJ2-7, the full variable domain reads GAGVSQSPRYKVAKRGQDVALRCDPISGHVSLFWYQQALGQGPEFLTYFQNEAQLDKSGLPSDRFFAERPEGSVSTLKIQRTQQEDSAVYLCASSGQTYEQYFGPGTRLTVT.

The chain joins TRBV19 to TRBJ1-1; 7 nucleotides match TRBD1. The junction had 9 bases not matched to a gene; V was cut back by 5 bases and J by 0 bases. This CDR3 comprises 16 residues. The V gene's germline CDR1 is LNHDA and CDR2 SQIVND (reference sequence). The CDR3 DNA is TGTGCCAGTAGTTCTGGGGACAGCTACATGAACACTGAAGCTTTCTTT. Amino acids: CASSSGDSYMNTEAFF.

This chain links TRBV20-1 with TRBJ2-5; D call uncertain. The CDR3 totals 13 residues. Germline V CDR1 and CDR2: DFQATT, SNEGSKA (reference sequence). V was pared by 0 bases and J by 3 bases, with 8 bases between. The CDR3 coding sequence is TGCAGTGCTAGAGATCATCGGGAAGAGACCCAGTACTTC. Its protein is CSARDHREETQYF.

This chain connects TRBV12-5 to TRBJ1-2; no definite D call. V was shortened by 5 bases and J by 8 bases, with 15 bases between the two germline ends. From germline, CDR1 is LGHNT and CDR2 FRNRAP. The CDR3 contains 13 residues. The CDR3 protein is CASGPGGRRGYTF. CDR3 sequence (DNA): TGTGCTAGTGGTCCCGGCGGAAGGCGAGGCTACACCTTC.

J is TRBJ2-7 and V is TRBV20-1, with TRBD2 as a possible D gene (7 bases). The CDR3 covers 15 residues. Germline loops: CDR1 DFQATT, CDR2 SNEGSKA (reference sequence). V lost 5 bases to trimming and J lost 3 bases, with 20 bases between them. The CDR3 coding sequence is TGCAGTGCTGTTTCGGGGGGCTCACAAGTCTACGAGCAGTACTTC. Its translation is CSAVSGGSQVYEQYF.

This clonotype came up once. The V call is TRBV24-1, the J call TRBJ2-2; D is unclear. CDR3 length equals 13 residues. Deletions cut 7 bases from V and 4 bases from J, with 9 bases between. Germline CDR1 KGHDR, CDR2 SFDVKD. CDR3 nucleotide sequence: TGTGCCACCAGCGGACGTAGCACCGGGGAGCTGTTTTTT. Translating it yields CATSGRSTGELFF.

The table lists this clonotype with a few counts. The rearrangement uses TRBV27 and TRBJ1-1, with D uncertain. The CDR3 length is 12 residues. In germline, CDR1 is MNHEY, CDR2 SMNVEV (reference sequence). V lost 6 bases, J lost 4 bases, and 9 bases lay in between. The CDR3 DNA sequence: TGTGCCAGCAGCCCCCCGGGCACTGAAGCTTTCTTT. Translation gives CASSPPGTEAFF.

The CDR3 here is CASTGSSYEQYF. CDR3 bases: TGCGCCAGCACAGGGTCTTCCTACGAGCAGTACTTC. This rearrangement joins TRBV5-1 to TRBJ2-7; tentative D call: TRBD1 (5 bases). Per the germline V gene, CDR1 is SGHRS and CDR2 is YFSETQ. With 6 bases removed from V and 1 base from J, the gap between germline ends came to 8 bases. The CDR3 length is 12 residues.

This clonotype was seen just once. The chain employs TRBV24-1 and TRBJ1-3; D is unresolved. The CDR3 length is 18 residues. Germline V CDR1 and CDR2: KGHDR, SFDVKD. V was pared by 3 bases and J by 1 base, with 18 bases between. This CDR3 reads CATSDALPPSSSGNTIYF. CDR3 in DNA: TGTGCCACCAGTGATGCGCTTCCCCCCTCGTCTTCTGGAAACACCATATATTTT.

This clonotype was found once. The V and J genes are TRBV5-6 and TRBJ2-5; 9 bases align to TRBD2. After removal of 1 base from V and 3 bases from J, the junction contained 1 base not matched to a gene. Germline V gene sequence: CDR1 SGHDT, CDR2 YYEEEE. This CDR3 is 14 amino acids long. CDR3: CASSLSSGEETQYF. In nucleotides, the CDR3 is TGTGCCAGCAGCTTGTCTAGCGGGGAAGAGACCCAGTACTTC.

This rearrangement joins TRBV20-1 to TRBJ2-7; D possibly uses TRBD1 or TRBD2 (5 bases each). This CDR3 has 12 residues. CDR1 is DFQATT and CDR2 is SNEGSKA in the germline V gene (reference sequence). Trimming took 0 bases from V and 4 from J, leaving 7 bases between them. This chain's CDR3 is CSARDGGYEQYF. For the CDR3, the DNA is TGCAGTGCTAGAGATGGGGGTTACGAGCAGTACTTC.

The chain couples TRBV20-1 to TRBJ1-5, with 7 bases that match TRBD1. The germline V gene encodes CDR1 DFQATT and CDR2 SNEGSKA (reference sequence). The length of the CDR3 is 15 residues. The CDR3 sequence is CSAASRQGNNQPQHF. The CDR3 nucleotides read TGCAGCGCTGCATCCAGACAGGGAAACAATCAGCCCCAGCATTTT.

V gene TRBV29-1 combines with J gene TRBJ2-2; 8 bases map to TRBD1. V gave up 4 bases and J gave up 0 bases; unmatched junction bases: 7. Germline lookup yields CDR1 SQVTM and CDR2 ANQGSEA. The CDR3 spans 16 residues. The DNA of the CDR3 is TGCAGCGTTGTGGACAGGGCAACCGCGAACACCGGGGAGCTGTTTTTT. Amino acid sequence: CSVVDRATANTGELFF.

This chain joins TRBV12-3 or TRBV12-4 and TRBJ2-5; either TRBD1 or TRBD2 may supply D (5 bases each). This CDR3 contains 12 residues. Trimming left V 5 bases short and J 5 bases short, with 9 bases between. Here the CDR3 reads CASSRGVETQYF. DNA of the CDR3: TGTGCCAGCAGTCGAGGGGTGGAGACCCAGTACTTC.

This clonotype was seen only once. J is TRBJ1-2 and V is TRBV7-2; D gene unclear. V shed 5 bases and J shed 8 bases, with 9 bases lying between them. Germline loops: CDR1 SGHTA, CDR2 FQGNSA. The CDR3 has 11 residues. In nucleotides, the CDR3 is TGTGCCAGCAGCCCAACCGTCGGCTACACCTTC. This codes for CASSPTVGYTF.

CDR3 sequence reads: CATSSTRGENRGWVSEAFF. DNA for the CDR3: TGTGCCACCAGCAGCACCCGGGGGGAGAACAGGGGCTGGGTCTCTGAAGCTTTCTTT. This sequence joins TRBV15 and TRBJ1-1; 7 bases are a match to TRBD1. Germline V lookup: CDR1 LNHNV, CDR2 YYDKDF (reference sequence). This CDR3 is built from 19 residues. The V gene end was trimmed by 3 bases and the J gene end by 6 bases; junction bases not matched to a gene: 22.

The chain couples TRBV30 to TRBJ1-4; TRBD1 is a possible D gene (5 bases). The CDR3 has 14 amino acids. With 8 bases removed from V and 6 bases from J, the gap between germline ends came to 19 bases. Germline values: CDR1 GTSNPN, CDR2 SVGIG (reference sequence). The CDR3 sequence is CALNRDSTDEKLFF. In nucleotides, the CDR3 is TGTGCCCTGAATCGAGACAGTACGGATGAAAAACTGTTTTTT. The full variable domain, rest sourced from reference TRBV30 and TRBJ1-4, is SQTIHQWPATLVQPVGSPLSLECTVEGTSNPNLYWYRQAAGRGLQLLFYSVGIGQISSEVPQNLSASRPQDRQFILSSKKLLLSDSGFYLCALNRDSTDEKLFFGSGTQLSVL.

J is TRBJ2-7 and V is TRBV7-9, with TRBD1 matching over 8 bases. The CDR3 contains 13 residues. Germline trimming cut 5 bases from V and 5 bases from J; bases unmatched to any gene: 5. From germline, CDR1 is SEHNR and CDR2 FQNEAQ (reference sequence). CDR3 nucleotide sequence: TGTGCCAGCAGCGGACAGGGTACGGACGAGCAGTACTTC. Its translation: CASSGQGTDEQYF.

The rearrangement links TRBV4-3 to TRBJ1-5; D is unclear. The CDR3 has 13 residues. V was cut by 3 bases and J by 6 bases, with 9 bases left in between. Germline V gives CDR1 LGHNA, CDR2 YSLEER. CDR3 nucleotide sequence: TGCGCCAGCAGCCAGGGCACGGGTCAGCCCCAGCATTTT. Protein: CASSQGTGQPQHF.

The chain uses TRBV12-3 or TRBV12-4 and TRBJ1-3, with D unresolved. This CDR3 is built from 14 residues. V lost 5 bases and J lost 0, with 8 bases in between. The CDR3 reads CASSISNSGNTIYF. DNA of the CDR3: TGTGCCAGCAGTATCTCAAACTCTGGAAACACCATATATTTT.

The CDR3 here is CASSSQTGSVYNEQFF. CDR3 sequence (DNA): TGCGCCAGCAGCTCCCAGACGGGTTCCGTCTACAATGAGCAGTTCTTC. The rearrangement uses TRBV5-1 and TRBJ2-1; no reliable D call. Germline V gives CDR1 SGHRS, CDR2 YFSETQ. There are 16 residues in the CDR3. The V end was cut by 3 bases, the J end by 3 bases, with 16 bases between.

This sequence joins TRBV5-4 and TRBJ1-1; D ambiguous. This CDR3 spans 12 amino acids. V gave up 0 bases and J gave up 3 bases, with 3 bases separating them. Germline lookup yields CDR1 SGHNT and CDR2 YYREEE (reference sequence). The CDR3 DNA sequence: TGTGCCAGCAGCTTGGACTACACTGAAGCTTTCTTT. This codes for CASSLDYTEAFF.

The chain has TRBV12-3 or TRBV12-4 and TRBJ2-7; 7 positions match TRBD2. The V and J ends lost 6 bases and 2 bases, in that order; junction bases with no gene match: 13. CDR3 length: 16 residues. As DNA, the CDR3 is TGTGCCAGCAGCCTCAGTGGGAGGGGAGGCACCTACGAGCAGTACTTC. Translation gives CASSLSGRGGTYEQYF.